This T cell receptor (beta chain) was found in a study of T cells after yellow fever vaccination. Study-level results: There was a possibility that FACS-sorted repertoires contained abundant clonotypes contaminating from the bulk population.

Details on this clonotype: Its antigen is unknown.

This CDR3 contains 13 residues. The germline gives CDR1 MDHEN, CDR2 SYDVKM. V was shortened by 4 bases and J by 2 bases, with 7 bases between the two germline ends. TCRdb re-derived calls from the 5' RACE reads in MiXCR, one entry per CDR3 protein. The repertoire includes approximately 550,000 distinct CDR3 sequences, roughly 13% of them detected once, and about 14% sits in the top ten. The genes are TRBV28 and TRBJ2-3; unclear D gene. This sequence originates from a man aged 25 to 40 who received the YFV17D yellow fever vaccine. The sample consisted of PBMCs, taken on the day of the yellow fever booster vaccination. In nucleotides, the CDR3 is TGTGCCAGCAGTTCTGCTCACACAGATACGCAGTATTTT. It codes for CASSSAHTDTQYF. Full variable domain (rest looked up from reference TRBV28 and TRBJ2-3): DVKVTQSSRYLVKRTGEKVFLECVQDMDHENMFWYRQDPGLGLRLIYFSYDVKMKEKGDIPEGYSVSREKKERFSLILESASTNQTSMYLCASSSAHTDTQYFGPGTRLTVL.